Below, one T cell receptor beta chain is given with its context. The antigen remains undetermined. The CDR3 is 15 residues long. CDR1 and CDR2 (germline): MNHNS, SASEGT. The V end was cut by 2 bases, the J end by 4 bases, with 14 bases between. Time point reported: baseline pretreatment blood. As for treatment: 15 Gy SBRT to primary tumor, nephrectomy 4 weeks later. Clear cell pathology was present in this patient's renal cell carcinoma. The sample belongs to a study of radiation and T cells in renal cell carcinoma. Looking at the study overall: Nephrectomy followed 15 Gy stereotactic body radiation by 4 weeks.

Clones were sequenced by immunoSEQ multiplex PCR, and TCRdb holds only the in-frame ones, with some missing. The sample holds approximately 150,000 clones, about 87% seen once. Points from the study as a whole: Top tumor clonotypes rose in blood 2 weeks post-radiation, then contracted.

Specimen: blood, collected from a patient whose treatment included radiotherapy and nephrectomy. The chain carries TRBV6-1 and TRBJ1-2; D is possibly TRBD1 (6 bases). This clonotype originated in a woman aged 70-85 years with renal cell carcinoma. The CDR3 region is CASSETGLLSYGYTF. The CDR3 nucleotides read TGTGCCAGCAGTGAAACAGGGTTGTTGAGCTATGGCTACACCTTC.